These T cell receptor beta chains were read from a single sample in a study of blood T cell repertoires in COVID-19. Only in-frame clones appear in the TCRdb table, and some are missing; sequencing was by immunoSEQ multiplex PCR. The data contain fewer than 500,000 clones, 86% of them singletons. Material for sequencing was peripheral blood. The receptors were sampled from a woman in her 30s with active or convalescent COVID-19. Each CDR3 is given with its conserved first and last residue. A D gene is named only where the DNA matches it firmly. Only part of the rows carry a size: once, few, many, or a class if the clone is expanded.

CDR3 length: 14
D gene: TRBD1
clone size: .
V gene: TRBV4-2
J gene: TRBJ1-4
CDR3 protein: CASSQRQGTEKLFF
CDR3 DNA: TGTGCCAGCAGCCAACGACAGGGAACTGAAAAACTGTTTTTT

CDR3 length: 15
D gene: .
clone size: .
V gene: TRBV27
J gene: TRBJ2-5
CDR3 protein: CASSPSPSGRETQYF
CDR3 DNA: TGTGCCAGCAGTCCCTCGCCTTCAGGGAGGGAGACCCAGTACTTC

CDR3 length: 13
D gene: TRBD1
clone size: .
V gene: TRBV6-6
J gene: TRBJ2-7
CDR3 protein: CATAGGAGYEQYF
CDR3 DNA: TGTGCCACCGCAGGGGGCGCTGGATACGAGCAGTACTTC

CDR3 length: 17
D gene: TRBD2
clone size: .
V gene: TRBV29-1
J gene: TRBJ2-1
CDR3 protein: CSVVRFLLAGGGNEQFF
CDR3 DNA: TGCAGCGTTGTGCGGTTTTTGCTAGCGGGAGGGGGGAATGAGCAGTTCTTC

CDR3 length: 15
D gene: .
clone size: .
V gene: TRBV19
J gene: TRBJ1-5
CDR3 protein: CASSIEGSSNQPQHF
CDR3 DNA: TGTGCCAGTAGTATAGAGGGCAGTAGCAATCAGCCCCAGCATTTT

CDR3 length: 18
D gene: TRBD1
clone size: .
V gene: TRBV27
J gene: TRBJ2-6
CDR3 protein: CASSFLDRGRVGANVLTF
CDR3 DNA: TGTGCCAGCAGTTTCCTTGACAGGGGGCGCGTCGGGGCCAACGTCCTGACTTTC

CDR3 length: 11
D gene: .
clone size: .
V gene: TRBV20-1
J gene: TRBJ2-5
CDR3 protein: CSARVDSVKYF
CDR3 DNA: TGCAGTGCTAGGGTTGACAGCGTGAAGTACTTC

CDR3 length: 13
D gene: TRBD2
clone size: .
V gene: TRBV29-1
J gene: TRBJ2-1
CDR3 protein: CSVGLADYNEQFF
CDR3 DNA: TGCAGCGTCGGACTAGCGGATTACAATGAGCAGTTCTTC

CDR3 length: 13
D gene: TRBD1
clone size: .
V gene: TRBV2
J gene: TRBJ1-2
CDR3 protein: CASRPEDRGGYTF
CDR3 DNA: TGTGCCAGCAGGCCTGAGGACAGGGGCGGCTACACCTTC

CDR3 length: 17
D gene: TRBD2
clone size: .
V gene: TRBV7-8
J gene: TRBJ2-1
CDR3 protein: CASSLNFAGGPYNEQFF
CDR3 DNA: TGTGCCAGCAGCTTAAATTTCGCGGGAGGACCCTACAATGAGCAGTTCTTC

CDR3 length: 13
D gene: .
clone size: .
V gene: TRBV7-9
J gene: TRBJ2-7
CDR3 protein: CASSLTGPYEQYF
CDR3 DNA: TGTGCCAGCAGCCTCACAGGGCCCTACGAGCAGTACTTC

CDR3 length: 17
D gene: .
clone size: few
V gene: TRBV5-1
J gene: TRBJ1-2
CDR3 protein: CASSSTQATTGYYGYTF
CDR3 DNA: TGCGCCAGCAGCTCAACACAAGCCACTACAGGGTACTATGGCTACACCTTC

CDR3 length: 13
D gene: TRBD1
clone size: .
V gene: TRBV19
J gene: TRBJ1-1
CDR3 protein: CASAQRGRTEAFF
CDR3 DNA: TGTGCCAGTGCGCAAAGGGGGCGGACTGAAGCTTTCTTT

CDR3 length: 14
D gene: .
clone size: .
V gene: TRBV5-1
J gene: TRBJ1-1
CDR3 protein: CASSLAKGGTEAFF
CDR3 DNA: TGCGCCAGCAGCTTGGCCAAGGGAGGGACTGAAGCTTTCTTT

CDR3 length: 15
D gene: TRBD2
clone size: .
V gene: TRBV14
J gene: TRBJ2-3
CDR3 protein: CASSQLTGGIPTQYF
CDR3 DNA: TGTGCCAGCAGCCAACTCACGGGAGGGATTCCTACGCAGTATTTT

CDR3 length: 16
D gene: TRBD1
clone size: .
V gene: TRBV2
J gene: TRBJ1-3
CDR3 protein: CASRANRGSSGNTIYF
CDR3 DNA: TGTGCCAGCAGAGCTAACAGGGGCAGCTCTGGAAACACCATATATTTT

CDR3 length: 17
D gene: TRBD1
clone size: .
V gene: TRBV18
J gene: TRBJ1-5
CDR3 protein: CASSLQVPGQASSPQHF
CDR3 DNA: TGTGCCAGCTCACTTCAAGTTCCGGGACAGGCTTCCTCGCCCCAGCATTTT

CDR3 length: 13
D gene: TRBD1
clone size: .
V gene: TRBV6-5
J gene: TRBJ1-2
CDR3 protein: CASSYRGSGGYTF
CDR3 DNA: TGTGCCAGCAGCTACAGGGGCAGCGGGGGCTACACCTTC

CDR3 length: 11
D gene: .
clone size: .
V gene: TRBV12-3/TRBV12-4
J gene: TRBJ2-1
CDR3 protein: CASSLDSKQFF
CDR3 DNA: TGTGCCAGCAGCCTGGACAGTAAGCAGTTCTTC

CDR3 length: 16
D gene: TRBD2
clone size: .
V gene: TRBV5-5
J gene: TRBJ2-5
CDR3 protein: CASSLTPAGAQETQYF
CDR3 DNA: TGTGCCAGCAGCTTAACCCCAGCGGGGGCCCAAGAGACCCAGTACTTC

CDR3 length: 13
D gene: .
clone size: .
V gene: TRBV30
J gene: TRBJ1-3
CDR3 protein: CAWSAIVGNTIYF
CDR3 DNA: TGTGCCTGGAGCGCAATAGTTGGAAACACCATATATTTT

CDR3 length: 17
D gene: .
clone size: .
V gene: TRBV19
J gene: TRBJ1-3
CDR3 protein: CASRRTWAVSSGNTIYF
CDR3 DNA: TGTGCCAGTAGAAGGACATGGGCAGTGAGCTCTGGAAACACCATATATTTT

CDR3 length: 14
D gene: TRBD1
clone size: .
V gene: TRBV11-2
J gene: TRBJ1-4
CDR3 protein: CASSSQGANEKLFF
CDR3 DNA: TGTGCCAGCAGCTCACAGGGGGCTAATGAAAAACTGTTTTTT

CDR3 length: 13
D gene: .
clone size: few
V gene: TRBV19
J gene: TRBJ1-2
CDR3 protein: CASSTQGHYGYTF
CDR3 DNA: TGTGCCAGTAGTACGCAGGGTCACTATGGCTACACCTTC

CDR3 length: 12
D gene: .
clone size: .
V gene: TRBV5-1
J gene: TRBJ2-2
CDR3 protein: CASSLDRGELFF
CDR3 DNA: TGCGCCAGCAGCTTGGACAGGGGGGAGCTGTTTTTT

CDR3 length: 14
D gene: TRBD1
clone size: .
V gene: TRBV16
J gene: TRBJ2-7
CDR3 protein: CASSPRDRGYEQYF
CDR3 DNA: TGTGCCAGCAGCCCCCGGGACAGGGGCTACGAGCAGTACTTC